This T cell receptor (beta chain) was observed in a study of shared clonotypes between healthy human individuals. Across several immunoSEQ plates, the genomic DNA of each subset was split evenly. Measured with immunoSEQ multiplex PCR; TCRdb has only the in-frame clones, and not every one. The repertoire holds around 1 million clones, with approximately 80% as singletons. Study results and limitations: Donors were few, which limited the genetic and exposure-history diversity represented. Generation probabilities of non-shared clonotypes were lower (relative to those shared by all four donors). Among the subsets, naive ones generally showed larger estimated richness than memory ones.

In regard to this clone: As yet, its antigen is unknown.

The CDR3 runs 15 residues. Germline V gene lookup returns CDR1 MNHNY and CDR2 SVGAGI (reference sequence). The J segment lost 1 base and the V segment lost 6 bases, leaving 5 bases of the junction unmatched. The sequencing sample was made of memory CD4+ T cells sorted from blood. The subset: CD45RA-negative fraction. This clonotype was sampled from a man younger than 30 in good health. The V gene is TRBV6-6, the J gene TRBJ1-2, with 10 bases identical to TRBD1. The CDR3 coding sequence is TGTGCCAGCAGGATAGGGACAGGGGTTAACTATGGCTACACCTTC. Its translation: CASRIGTGVNYGYTF.